The sequence of this TCR beta chain was determined in a study of blood T cell repertoires in acute mononucleosis (dated by TCRdb to between 2020 and 2021). Study-level background: Convalescent samples, which represented the memory response, were taken 5 to 8 months after the acute presentation. Mean blood EBV load was around 4 log10 genome copies per million B cells during acute infection and around 2.5 at convalescence.

The time point label corresponds to: convalescence about 6 months (5-8 months) after acute presentation (visit 7). The study tracked CD8 T cell responses to two immunodominant EBV epitopes, BRLF1 109 (YVL-BR) and BMLF1 280 (GLC-BM), over primary infection. Primary EBV infection was taken to be indicated by a positive serum heterophile antibody test and EBV viral capsid antigen-specific IgM. As a first step, magnetic positive selection (MACS) was used to enrich total CD8 T cells from the PBMCs. A FACSAria III was used to sort live CD3+ CD8+ tetramer+ cells to a purity above 85%. Cells were sorted with a PE-conjugated tetramer loaded with the BMLF1 280-288 peptide. Directly ex vivo after tetramer sorting, the TCR repertoires of EBV epitope-specific CD8 T cells were deep-sequenced at acute infection and at convalescence. The donors were a few individuals between 18 and 29 years old who had clinical acute infectious mononucleosis and laboratory evidence of primary EBV infection. Heparinized peripheral blood was collected when donors presented clinically with mononucleosis symptoms and again about 6 months afterward. PBMCs were isolated by Ficoll-Paque density gradient centrifugation.

For TCR profiling, total RNA from at least 8,000 sorted tetramer+ CD8 T cells was reverse transcribed into cDNA. CDR3 regions were amplified by PCR with primers annealing to V and J regions, adding unique molecular identifiers to track templates. TCRalpha and TCRbeta chains were profiled using the immunoSEQ platform, including its sequencing and error-correction standards. Processing in the source paper ran as follows. Clonal copy numbers were corrected for sequencing and PCR errors, and CDR3s were defined per IMGT conventions. Analysis was restricted to productive rearrangements and was performed with immunoSEQ Analyzer versions 2.0 and 3.0, and gene-pairing frequencies were further processed in Microsoft Excel. Circos plots were used to display V-J pairings, and MEME together with a custom motifSearch program was used to find CDR3 motifs. The OLGA algorithm was used to calculate the probability of generation of TCR sequences. A clonotype seen at both visits was called persistent, a clonotype seen only at the acute visit was called nonpersistent, and a clonotype seen only at convalescence was called de novo. A public TCR was defined as an amino acid clonotype used by more than one donor. TCRdb stores this immuneACCESS table with in-frame sequences only. Part of the clones is absent; in the studies checked, under half of the shortfall reflects unresolved V genes, and no reason is known for the rest. V and J calls plus clone size are reproduced from that table; the DNA served to infer D and trimming. The sample table holds a few thousand clones, of which roughly 25% were seen once. Roughly 45% of the sample goes to the ten largest clones.

Here is what the overall study found, with its caveats: Only a few donors were included in the cohort, so group averages were based on very few individuals. Only 7.5% to 9% of unique acute clonotypes persisted into convalescence, yet these made up most of the response; new diverse de novo clonotypes seemingly replaced the rest. Both chains seemed to play a part in GLC-BM selection, with public TCRbeta motifs on BV14-BJ2 and BV20-BJ1 appearing together with a TCRalpha motif on AV5-AJ31. The low acute-to-convalescent clonotype overlap might be partly explained by sampling error, because only a fraction of each donor's blood was analyzed.

There are 12 amino acids in the CDR3, from cysteine to phenylalanine inclusive. CDR3 DNA only is kept here, 36 bases in frame from base 1. Taken from the germline V gene, the CDR1 and CDR2 loops are MGHDK and SYGVNS. Trimming costs V 4 bases and J 8 bases, and their ends lie 9 bases apart. This clone is judged large (0.1 to 1%). The input lacks base qualities; no much larger clone sits a single base away. In this chain, TRBV25-1 is recombined with TRBJ2-1; the D gene assignment is ambiguous. The TCR originated in a woman under 30 with infectious mononucleosis caused by EBV. Sample: EBV GLC epitope tetramer+ CD8+ T cells sorted from PBMCs, taken during convalescence from infectious mononucleosis. The meaning of the sample's cell subset or site label: CD8 T cells binding tetramer with EBV BMLF1 280-288 peptide (GLC-BM). The DNA sequence reads TGTGCCAGCAGTGGCAGCCTCGATGAGCAGTTCTTC. Its amino acids are CASSGSLDEQFF.